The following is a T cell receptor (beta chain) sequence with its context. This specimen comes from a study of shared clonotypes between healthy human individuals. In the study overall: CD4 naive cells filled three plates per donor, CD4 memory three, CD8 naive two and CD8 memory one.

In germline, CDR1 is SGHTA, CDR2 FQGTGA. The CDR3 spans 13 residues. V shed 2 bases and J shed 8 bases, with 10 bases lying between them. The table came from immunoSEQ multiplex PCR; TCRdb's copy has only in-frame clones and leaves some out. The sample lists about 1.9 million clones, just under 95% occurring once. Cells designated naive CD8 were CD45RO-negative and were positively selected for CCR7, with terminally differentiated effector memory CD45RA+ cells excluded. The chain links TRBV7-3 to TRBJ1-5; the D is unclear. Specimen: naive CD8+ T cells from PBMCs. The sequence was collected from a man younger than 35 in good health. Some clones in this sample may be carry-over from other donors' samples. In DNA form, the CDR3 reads TGTGCCAGCAGCTTAGGTCCCCGAGAGCCCCAGCATTTT. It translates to CASSLGPREPQHF.